These 22 T cell receptor beta chains came from one sample sequenced in a study of blood T cell repertoires in COVID-19. Clones were sequenced by immunoSEQ multiplex PCR, and TCRdb holds only the in-frame ones, with some missing. The sample gives 52,000 or so clones, about nine tenths of which show up once; around 28% is in the top ten. Sample: peripheral blood. The receptors originated from a human donor in a cohort sampled during active COVID-19.

The rearrangement uses TRBV19 and TRBJ1-5; tentatively, D is TRBD1 (6 bases). Germline V CDR1 and CDR2: LNHDA, SQIVND (reference sequence). The CDR3 spans 15 residues. V was shortened by 3 bases and J by 4 bases, with 13 bases between the two germline ends. The CDR3 nucleotides are TGTGCCAGTAGTATCGACAGGCCCAATAATCAGCCCCAGCATTTT. It is translated as CASSIDRPNNQPQHF.

The gene calls are TRBV18 and TRBJ2-7; a possible D gene is TRBD2 (6 bases). The V gene lost 10 bases and the J gene lost 3 bases, with 16 bases spanning the gap. The germline V gene has CDR1 KGHSH and CDR2 LQKENI. This CDR3 is 13 amino acids long. Here the CDR3 reads CATQGGTSYEQYF. The CDR3 region has the DNA TGTGCCACCCAGGGCGGGACGAGCTACGAGCAGTACTTC.

The V gene is TRBV5-1, the J gene TRBJ1-5; TRBD1 might be the D (5 bases). V dropped 0 bases and J dropped 0 bases, with 7 bases sitting between them. Per the germline V gene, CDR1 is SGHRS and CDR2 is YFSETQ. This CDR3 has 15 residues. CDR3 bases: TGCGCCAGCAGCTTGGAGGGGTATAGCAATCAGCCCCAGCATTTT. It specifies CASSLEGYSNQPQHF.

The chain uses TRBV3-1 (or the pseudogene TRBV3-2) and TRBJ1-4; TRBD1 matches at 8 bases. The V and J ends lost 3 bases and 10 bases, in that order; junction bases with no gene match: 1. CDR3 length: 12 residues. The germline gives CDR1 LGHDT, CDR2 YNNKEL (reference sequence). For the CDR3, the DNA is TGTGCCAGCAGCCACGGGACAGGAAAACTGTTTTTT. Its protein is CASSHGTGKLFF.

This clone showed up just a few times. The chain couples TRBV11-3 to TRBJ2-2; tentative D call: TRBD1 (6 bases). V was cut by 2 bases and J by 4 bases, with 14 bases left in between. The CDR3 runs 16 residues. Germline V gene sequence: CDR1 SGHNT, CDR2 YENEEA. This CDR3 reads CASSLTLDSFTGELFF. DNA for the CDR3: TGTGCCAGCAGCTTAACTCTGGACAGCTTCACCGGGGAGCTGTTTTTT. Filled out from reference TRBV11-3 and TRBJ2-2, the complete variable domain reads EAGVVQSPRYKIIEKKQPVAFWCNPISGHNTLYWYLQNLGQGPELLIRYENEEAVDDSQLPKDRFSAERLKGVDSTLKIQPAELGDSAVYLCASSLTLDSFTGELFFGEGSRLTVL.

The rearrangement uses TRBV19 and TRBJ2-7; possibly TRBD1 for D (6 bases). The length of the CDR3 is 14 residues. V was clipped by 7 bases and J by 0 bases, with 13 bases between them. CDR1 is LNHDA, CDR2 SQIVND, per germline (reference sequence). Here the CDR3 reads CASKFTGSSYEQYF. Written as DNA, the CDR3 is TGTGCCAGTAAATTTACAGGGAGCTCCTACGAGCAGTACTTC.

This clone occurred a few times. The gene calls are TRBV6-6 and TRBJ2-3; TRBD1 matches 8 bases. Germline V CDR1 and CDR2: MNHNY, SVGAGI (reference sequence). The CDR3 contains 15 residues. With V trimmed by 5 bases and J by 2 bases, 6 bases remained unmatched. CDR3 sequence (DNA): TGTGCCAGCAGTGGACAGGGTGGGACCACAGATACGCAGTATTTT. Translated, it gives CASSGQGGTTDTQYF.

This clone was found once. This chain uses TRBV24-1 with TRBJ1-1; D call uncertain. Germline CDR1 KGHDR, CDR2 SFDVKD. The CDR3 has 13 amino acids. With 0 bases removed from V and 9 bases from J, the gap between germline ends came to 10 bases. Here the CDR3 DNA reads TGTGCCACCAGTGATTTGTCCTCCGGTAAAGCTTTCTTT. This codes for CATSDLSSGKAFF.

CDR3 loop: CASTRQGAYEQYF. Here the CDR3 DNA reads TGTGCCAGCACGAGACAGGGGGCCTACGAGCAGTACTTC. This chain links TRBV27 with TRBJ2-7; 9 bases match TRBD1. Per germline, CDR1 MNHEY and CDR2 SMNVEV (reference sequence). V shed 7 bases, J shed 2 bases, and the junction held 3 bases outside the gene matches. The CDR3 loop spans 13 amino acids.

The chain combines TRBV2 with TRBJ2-1; 15 bases are a match to TRBD2. The length of the CDR3 is 16 residues. Losses at the gene ends were 8 bases for V and 4 bases for J; bases not matched to a gene: 6. Germline CDR1 is SNHLY and CDR2 is FYNNEI. CDR3 sequence (DNA): TGTGCCAGCGGCAAAGGACTAGCGGGAGGGTACAATGAGCAGTTCTTC. This translates into CASGKGLAGGYNEQFF.

The chain has TRBV9 and TRBJ2-5; 8 bases are a match to TRBD1. V shed 3 bases and J 3 bases; nucleotides not matched to a gene: 7. The germline V gene encodes CDR1 SGDLS and CDR2 YYNGEE. CDR3 size: 15 residues. The DNA for the CDR3 is TGTGCCAGCAGCGCCCGGACAGGGTTGGAAGAGACCCAGTACTTC. It translates to CASSARTGLEETQYF.

The chain couples TRBV9 to TRBJ2-2, with D unclear. The CDR3 length is 15 residues. V was clipped by 0 bases and J by 4 bases, with 10 bases between them. Germline V gene lookup returns CDR1 SGDLS and CDR2 YYNGEE. CDR3 in DNA: TGTGCCAGCAGCGTAGACGCGCCGGGCACCGGGGAGCTGTTTTTT. It yields the protein CASSVDAPGTGELFF.

This clone has more than one count but fewer than ten. The V call is TRBV6-6, the J call TRBJ1-1, with D possibly matching TRBD1 (5 bases). Trimming took 6 bases from V and 4 from J, leaving 15 bases between them. This CDR3 has 14 residues. The V gene's germline CDR1 is MNHNY and CDR2 SVGAGI (reference sequence). In DNA, the CDR3 is TGTGCCAGCAGCACGGCCGGGGGGGGCACTGAAGCTTTCTTT. As protein: CASSTAGGGTEAFF.

This clone was recorded once. The chain uses TRBV19 and TRBJ2-2; D remains ambiguous. CDR1 LNHDA and CDR2 SQIVND come from the germline V gene (reference sequence). Trimming left V 4 bases short and J 6 bases short, with 3 bases between. This CDR3 is 11 amino acids long. Written as DNA, the CDR3 is TGTGCCAGTAGTACCGCCGGGGAGCTGTTTTTT. It specifies CASSTAGELFF. Together with reference TRBV19 and TRBJ2-2, the CDR3 gives the full variable domain: DGGITQSPKYLFRKEGQNVTLSCEQNLNHDAMYWYRQDPGQGLRLIYYSQIVNDFQKGDIAEGYSVSREKKESFPLTVTSAQKNPTAFYLCASSTAGELFFGEGSRLTVL.

The CDR3 nucleotides are TGCGCCAGCAGCTTGTTTTCGTACTTGAGAGATAGCTATGGCTACACCTTC. As protein: CASSLFSYLRDSYGYTF. The chain combines TRBV5-1 with TRBJ1-2; D unclear. Trimming removed 1 base from V and 4 bases from J, with 20 bases in between. Per germline, CDR1 SGHRS and CDR2 YFSETQ. The CDR3 contains 17 residues.

Comment on this clone: A junction end diverges from the germline sequence, so it may reflect a read error. The genes are TRBV28 and TRBJ2-7, with 9 bases identical to TRBD1. Germline-derived CDR1 and CDR2 are MDHEN and SYDVKM. The CDR3 has 12 amino acids. The CDR3 region is CASSPLGDRGSF. The CDR3 DNA sequence: TGTGCCAGCAGCCCCCTGGGCGACAGGGGGTCCTTC.

The V and J genes are TRBV7-8 and TRBJ2-2; 7 bases are shared with TRBD1. The CDR3 loop spans 15 amino acids. Germline CDR1 and CDR2: SGHVS and FQNEAQ. Trimming cost V 5 bases and J 2 bases; bases outside gene matches: 5. CDR3 bases: TGTGCCAGCAGCCCCCGGGACAGCAACACCGGGGAGCTGTTTTTT. Encoded protein: CASSPRDSNTGELFF.

This chain links TRBV18 with TRBJ1-4; D remains unclear. The V end lost 3 bases, the J end lost 1 base, and 12 bases lay between the germline ends. The CDR3 loop spans 16 amino acids. Germline CDR1 and CDR2: KGHSH and LQKENI. This chain's CDR3 is CASSPSRSGTNEKLFF. DNA of the CDR3: TGTGCCAGCTCACCGAGTCGGAGTGGAACTAATGAAAAACTGTTTTTT.

This clone has a single count. The chain links TRBV29-1 to TRBJ2-7, with TRBD2 as a possible D gene (6 bases). The V end was cut by 4 bases, the J end by 2 bases, with 12 bases between. The CDR3 loop spans 13 amino acids. Per germline, CDR1 SQVTM and CDR2 ANQGSEA. The CDR3 sequence is CSVGGDWTYEQYF. The CDR3 coding sequence is TGCAGCGTTGGGGGGGACTGGACCTACGAGCAGTACTTC.

The chain recombines TRBV5-1 with TRBJ1-4; TRBD1 aligns across 7 bases. Per the germline V gene, CDR1 is SGHRS and CDR2 is YFSETQ. CDR3 size: 15 residues. V lost 4 bases, J lost 2 bases, and 5 bases stayed unmatched. DNA of the CDR3: TGCGCCAGCAGCGGGACAGAATGGACTAATGAAAAACTGTTTTTT. This translates into CASSGTEWTNEKLFF.

The rearrangement uses TRBV19 and TRBJ1-3; 7 nucleotides match TRBD1. CDR3 length: 18 residues. Germline CDR1 is LNHDA and CDR2 is SQIVND (reference sequence). The trim removed 4 bases at V and 0 bases at J, leaving 12 bases unmatched. CDR3 DNA sequence: TGTGCCAGTAGTAAGGACTTTAGGGACAGCCGCTCTGGAAACACCATATATTTT. This gives the protein CASSKDFRDSRSGNTIYF.

The chain combines TRBV7-8 with TRBJ1-3; unclear D gene. The CDR3 is made up of 17 amino acids. V was clipped by 1 base and J by 1 base, with 14 bases between them. Germline CDR1 is SGHVS and CDR2 is FQNEAQ. The CDR3 DNA is TGTGCCAGCAGCTTAGTGTGGGTCGGGTCGTCTGGAAACACCATATATTTT. It specifies CASSLVWVGSSGNTIYF.